This paragraph covers one T cell receptor (beta chain) sequence. Its antigen is not known. PCR was performed a second time for roughly 6 to 12 cycles using a sample-barcoded 5' primer and a J-beta primer mix. Via MiXCR, TCRdb re-called the 5' RACE reads, giving one row per CDR3 protein. The sample shows 1.5 million to 2 million distinct CDR3 sequences, 49% of them seen only once. The data derive from a study of blood T cells in healthy people across ages. This CDR3 has 17 residues. V lost 6 bases and J 5 bases, leaving 26 bases between the germline ends. The germline CDR1 and CDR2 sequences are MNHEY and SVGEGT. General study results and limits: Getting older went along with TCR beta diversity per million T cells dropping roughly linearly.

Isolation recovered at least 6.5 million PBMCs from every sample. The genes are TRBV6-2 or TRBV6-3 and TRBJ2-7; D perhaps matches TRBD1 (5 bases). This TCR derives from a woman in her forties in good health. Source material: blood. The CDR3 DNA follows: TGTGCCAGCAGCTACCGTCCAGGGATTATCAAACCGGACGAGCAGTACTTC. Translated, it gives CASSYRPGIIKPDEQYF.